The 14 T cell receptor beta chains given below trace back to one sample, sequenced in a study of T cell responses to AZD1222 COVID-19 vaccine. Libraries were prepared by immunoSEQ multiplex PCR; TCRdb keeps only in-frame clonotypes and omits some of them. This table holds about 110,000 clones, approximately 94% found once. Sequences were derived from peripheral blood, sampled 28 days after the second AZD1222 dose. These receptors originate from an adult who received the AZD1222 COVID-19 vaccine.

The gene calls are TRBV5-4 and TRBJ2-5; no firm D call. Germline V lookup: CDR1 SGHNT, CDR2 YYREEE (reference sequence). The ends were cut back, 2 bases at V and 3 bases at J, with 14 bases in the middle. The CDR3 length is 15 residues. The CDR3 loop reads CASSFEQHTKETQYF. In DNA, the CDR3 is TGTGCCAGCAGCTTTGAACAGCACACTAAAGAGACCCAGTACTTC.

For the CDR3, the DNA is TGTGCCAGCAGCTTAGCGGGTCATCTTATGGATACGCAGTATTTT. It yields the protein CASSLAGHLMDTQYF. The chain carries TRBV11-2 and TRBJ2-3, with D unresolved. The germline V and J ends were trimmed by 1 base and 6 bases, with 14 bases remaining between them. The length of the CDR3 is 15 residues. Germline V gene data show CDR1 as SGHAT and CDR2 as FQNNGV.

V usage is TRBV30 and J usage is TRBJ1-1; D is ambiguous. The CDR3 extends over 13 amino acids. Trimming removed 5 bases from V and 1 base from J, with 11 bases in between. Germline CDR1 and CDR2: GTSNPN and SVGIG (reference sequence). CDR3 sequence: CAWENQANTEAFF. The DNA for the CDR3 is TGTGCCTGGGAAAATCAGGCGAACACTGAAGCTTTCTTT.

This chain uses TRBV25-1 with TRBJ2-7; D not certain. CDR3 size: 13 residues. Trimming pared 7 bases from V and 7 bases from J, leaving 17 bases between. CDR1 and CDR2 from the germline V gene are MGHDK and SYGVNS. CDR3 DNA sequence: TGTGCCAGCACCCCCTTGGACGAGAGGGAGCAGTACTTC. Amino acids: CASTPLDEREQYF.

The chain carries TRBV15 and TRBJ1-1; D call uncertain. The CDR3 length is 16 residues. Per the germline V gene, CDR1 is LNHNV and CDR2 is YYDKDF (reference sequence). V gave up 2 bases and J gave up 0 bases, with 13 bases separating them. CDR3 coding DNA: TGTGCCACCAGCAGAACTGCTCGTACTTTGAACACTGAAGCTTTCTTT. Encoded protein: CATSRTARTLNTEAFF. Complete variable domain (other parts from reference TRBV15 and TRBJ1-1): DAMVIQNPRYQVTQFGKPVTLSCSQTLNHNVMYWYQQKSSQAPKLLFHYYDKDFNNEADTPDNFQSRRPNTSFCFLDIRSPGLGDTAMYLCATSRTARTLNTEAFFGQGTRLTVV.

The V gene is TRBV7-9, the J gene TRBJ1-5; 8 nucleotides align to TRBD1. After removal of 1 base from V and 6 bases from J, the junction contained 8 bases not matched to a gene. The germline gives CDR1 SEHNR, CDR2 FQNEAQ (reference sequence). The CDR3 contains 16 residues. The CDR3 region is CASSLGATGEFQPQHF. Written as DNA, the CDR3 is TGTGCCAGCAGCTTAGGTGCGACAGGGGAATTTCAGCCCCAGCATTTT.

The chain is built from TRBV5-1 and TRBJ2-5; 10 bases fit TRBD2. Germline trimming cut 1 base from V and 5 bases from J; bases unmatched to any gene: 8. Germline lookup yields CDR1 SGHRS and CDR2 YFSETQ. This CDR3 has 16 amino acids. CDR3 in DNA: TGCGCCAGCAGCTTGTCCAGCGGGGGGGCCGGGGAGACCCAGTACTTC. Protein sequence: CASSLSSGGAGETQYF.

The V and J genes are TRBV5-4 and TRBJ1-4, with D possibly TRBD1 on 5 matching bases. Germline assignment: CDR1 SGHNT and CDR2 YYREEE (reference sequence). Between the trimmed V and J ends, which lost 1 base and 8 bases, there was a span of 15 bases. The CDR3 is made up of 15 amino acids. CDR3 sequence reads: CASSLLGDRPEKLFF. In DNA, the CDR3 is TGTGCCAGCAGCTTGCTGGGGGACCGACCAGAAAAACTGTTTTTT. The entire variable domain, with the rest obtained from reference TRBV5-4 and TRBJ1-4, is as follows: ETGVTQSPTHLIKTRGQQVTLRCSSQSGHNTVSWYQQALGQGPQFIFQYYREEENGRGNFPPRFSGLQFPNYSSELNVNALELDDSALYLCASSLLGDRPEKLFFGSGTQLSVL.

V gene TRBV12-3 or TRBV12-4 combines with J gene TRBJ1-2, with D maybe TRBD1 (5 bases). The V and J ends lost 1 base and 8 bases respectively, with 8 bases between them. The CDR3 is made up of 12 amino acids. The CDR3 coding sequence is TGTGCCAGCAGTTTAGGGGGCCCGGGCTACACCTTC. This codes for CASSLGGPGYTF.

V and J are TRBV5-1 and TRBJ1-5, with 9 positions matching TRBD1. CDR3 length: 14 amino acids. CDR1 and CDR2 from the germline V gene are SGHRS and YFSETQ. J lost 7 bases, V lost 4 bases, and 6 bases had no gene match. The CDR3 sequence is CASSPGTGRQPQHF. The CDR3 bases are TGCGCCAGCAGCCCCGGGACAGGGAGGCAGCCCCAGCATTTT.

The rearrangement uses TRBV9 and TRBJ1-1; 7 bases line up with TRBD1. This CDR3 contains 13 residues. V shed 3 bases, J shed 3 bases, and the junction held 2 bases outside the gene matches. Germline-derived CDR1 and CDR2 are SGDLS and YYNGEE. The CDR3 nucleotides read TGTGCCAGCAGCGAAACAGGGGACACTGAAGCTTTCTTT. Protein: CASSETGDTEAFF.

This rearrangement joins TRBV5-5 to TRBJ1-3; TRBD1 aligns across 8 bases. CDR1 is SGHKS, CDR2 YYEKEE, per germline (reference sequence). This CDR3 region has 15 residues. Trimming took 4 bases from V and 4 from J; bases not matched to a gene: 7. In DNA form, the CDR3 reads TGTGCCAGCAGCACCCAGGGGGCGCCGGGAAACACCATATATTTT. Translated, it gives CASSTQGAPGNTIYF.

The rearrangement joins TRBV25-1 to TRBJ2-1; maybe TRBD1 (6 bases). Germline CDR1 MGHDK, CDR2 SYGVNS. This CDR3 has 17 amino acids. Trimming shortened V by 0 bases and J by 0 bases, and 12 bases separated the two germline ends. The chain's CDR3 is CASSEYGGGGSYNEQFF. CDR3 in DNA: TGTGCCAGCAGTGAATATGGGGGCGGCGGCTCCTACAATGAGCAGTTCTTC. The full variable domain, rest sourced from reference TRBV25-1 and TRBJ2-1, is EADIYQTPRYLVIGTGKKITLECSQTMGHDKMYWYQQDPGMELHLIHYSYGVNSTEKGDLSSESTVSRIRTEHFPLTLESARPSHTSQYLCASSEYGGGGSYNEQFFGPGTRLTVL.

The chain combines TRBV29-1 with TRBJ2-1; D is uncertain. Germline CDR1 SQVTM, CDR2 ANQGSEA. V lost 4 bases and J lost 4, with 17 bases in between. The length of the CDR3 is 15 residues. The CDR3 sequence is CSVVPITTNYNEQFF. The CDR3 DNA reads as TGCAGCGTTGTACCGATTACCACGAATTACAATGAGCAGTTCTTC.